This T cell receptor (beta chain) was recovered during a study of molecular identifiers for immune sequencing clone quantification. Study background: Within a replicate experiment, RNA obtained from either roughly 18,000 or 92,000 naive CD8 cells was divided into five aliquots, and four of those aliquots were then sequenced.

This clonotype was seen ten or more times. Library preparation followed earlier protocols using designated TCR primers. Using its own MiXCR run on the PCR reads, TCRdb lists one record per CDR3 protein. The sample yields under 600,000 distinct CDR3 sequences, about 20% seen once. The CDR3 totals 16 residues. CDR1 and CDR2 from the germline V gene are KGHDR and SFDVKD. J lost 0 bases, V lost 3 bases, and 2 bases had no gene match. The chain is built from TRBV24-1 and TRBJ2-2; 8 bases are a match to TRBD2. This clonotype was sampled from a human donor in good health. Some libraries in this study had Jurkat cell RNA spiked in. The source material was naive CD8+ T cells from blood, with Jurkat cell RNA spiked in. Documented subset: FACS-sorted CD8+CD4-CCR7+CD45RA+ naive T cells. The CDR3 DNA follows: TGTGCCACCAGTGATCAGACTAGCGCGAACACCGGGGAGCTGTTTTTT. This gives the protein CATSDQTSANTGELFF.